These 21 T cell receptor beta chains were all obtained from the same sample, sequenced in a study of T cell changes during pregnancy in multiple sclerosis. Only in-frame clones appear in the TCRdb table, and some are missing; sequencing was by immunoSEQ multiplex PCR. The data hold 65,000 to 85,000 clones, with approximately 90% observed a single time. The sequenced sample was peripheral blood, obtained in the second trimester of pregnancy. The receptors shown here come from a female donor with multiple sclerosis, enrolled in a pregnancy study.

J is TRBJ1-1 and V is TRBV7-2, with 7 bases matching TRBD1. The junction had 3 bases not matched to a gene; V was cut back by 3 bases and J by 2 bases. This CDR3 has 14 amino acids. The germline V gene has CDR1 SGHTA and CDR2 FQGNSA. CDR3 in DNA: TGTGCCAGCAGCTTTGGGACAGCCAACACTGAAGCTTTCTTT. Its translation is CASSFGTANTEAFF.

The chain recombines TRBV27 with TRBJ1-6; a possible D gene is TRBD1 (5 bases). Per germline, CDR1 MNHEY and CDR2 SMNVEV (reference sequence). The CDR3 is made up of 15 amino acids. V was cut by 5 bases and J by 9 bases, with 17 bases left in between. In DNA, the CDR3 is TGTGCCAGCAGTCTCAGAGCAGGGTCCGGTTCACCCCTCCACTTT. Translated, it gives CASSLRAGSGSPLHF.

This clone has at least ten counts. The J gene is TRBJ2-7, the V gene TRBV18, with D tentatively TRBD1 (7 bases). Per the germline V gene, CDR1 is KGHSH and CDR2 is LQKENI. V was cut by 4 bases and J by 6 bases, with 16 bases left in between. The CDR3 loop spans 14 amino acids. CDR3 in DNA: TGTGCCAGCTCACTCCGGGACTCAGGGGGCGAGCAGTACTTC. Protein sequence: CASSLRDSGGEQYF. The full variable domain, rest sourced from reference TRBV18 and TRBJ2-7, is NAGVMQNPRHLVRRRGQEARLRCSPMKGHSHVYWYRQLPEEGLKFMVYLQKENIIDESGMPKERFSAEFPKEGPSILRIQQVVRGDSAAYFCASSLRDSGGEQYFGPGTRLTVT.

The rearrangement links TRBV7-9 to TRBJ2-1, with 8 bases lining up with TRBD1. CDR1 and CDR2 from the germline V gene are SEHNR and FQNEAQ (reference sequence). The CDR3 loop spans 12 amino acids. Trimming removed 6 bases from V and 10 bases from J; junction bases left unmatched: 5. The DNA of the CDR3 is TGTGCCAGCAGAATTGACAGGGGCGAGCAGTTCTTC. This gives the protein CASRIDRGEQFF.

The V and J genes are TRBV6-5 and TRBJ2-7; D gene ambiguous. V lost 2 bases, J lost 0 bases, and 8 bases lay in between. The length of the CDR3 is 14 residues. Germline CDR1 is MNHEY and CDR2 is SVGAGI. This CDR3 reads CASSYARSSYEQYF. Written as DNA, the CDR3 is TGTGCCAGCAGTTACGCACGTAGCTCCTACGAGCAGTACTTC.

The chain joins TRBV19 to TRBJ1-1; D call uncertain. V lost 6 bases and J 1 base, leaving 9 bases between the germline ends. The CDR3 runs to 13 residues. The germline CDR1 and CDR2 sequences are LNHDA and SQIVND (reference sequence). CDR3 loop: CASSAQKNTEAFF. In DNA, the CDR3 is TGTGCCAGTAGCGCACAAAAGAACACTGAAGCTTTCTTT. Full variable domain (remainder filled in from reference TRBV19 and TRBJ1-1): DGGITQSPKYLFRKEGQNVTLSCEQNLNHDAMYWYRQDPGQGLRLIYYSQIVNDFQKGDIAEGYSVSREKKESFPLTVTSAQKNPTAFYLCASSAQKNTEAFFGQGTRLTVV.

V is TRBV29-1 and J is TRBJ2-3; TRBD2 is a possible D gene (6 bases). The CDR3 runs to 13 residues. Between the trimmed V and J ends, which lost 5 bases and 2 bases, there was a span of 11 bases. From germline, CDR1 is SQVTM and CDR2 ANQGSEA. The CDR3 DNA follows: TGCAGCGTTAGGGCTAGCGCCACAGATACGCAGTATTTT. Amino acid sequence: CSVRASATDTQYF.

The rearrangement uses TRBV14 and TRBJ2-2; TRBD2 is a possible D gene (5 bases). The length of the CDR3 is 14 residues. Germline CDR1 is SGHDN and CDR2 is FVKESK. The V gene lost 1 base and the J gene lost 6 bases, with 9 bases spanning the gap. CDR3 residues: CASSQVLGAGELFF. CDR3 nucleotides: TGTGCCAGCAGCCAAGTTCTGGGAGCCGGGGAGCTGTTTTTT.

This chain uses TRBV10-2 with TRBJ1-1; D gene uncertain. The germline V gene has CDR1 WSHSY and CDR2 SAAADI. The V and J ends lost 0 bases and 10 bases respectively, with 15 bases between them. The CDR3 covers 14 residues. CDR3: CASSESSGVVRAFF. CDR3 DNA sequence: TGCGCCAGCAGTGAGTCGAGCGGGGTAGTGAGAGCTTTCTTT.

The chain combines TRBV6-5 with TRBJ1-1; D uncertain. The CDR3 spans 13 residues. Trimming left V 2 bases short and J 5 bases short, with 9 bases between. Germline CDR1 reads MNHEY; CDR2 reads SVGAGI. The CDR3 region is CASSYTGGTEAFF. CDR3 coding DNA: TGTGCCAGCAGTTACACCGGAGGGACTGAAGCTTTCTTT.

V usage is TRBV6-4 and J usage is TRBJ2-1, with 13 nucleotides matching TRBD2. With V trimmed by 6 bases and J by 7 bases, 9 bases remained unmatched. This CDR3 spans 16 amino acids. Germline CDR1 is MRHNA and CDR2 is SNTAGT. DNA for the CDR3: TGTGCCAGCAGCTCCCACGGGACTAGCGGGGTTAATGAGCAGTTCTTC. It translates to CASSSHGTSGVNEQFF.

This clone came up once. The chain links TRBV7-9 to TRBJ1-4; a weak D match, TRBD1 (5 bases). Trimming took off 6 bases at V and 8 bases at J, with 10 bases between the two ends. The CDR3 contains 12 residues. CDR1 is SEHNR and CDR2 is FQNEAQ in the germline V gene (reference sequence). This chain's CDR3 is CASSSGGEKLFF. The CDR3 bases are TGTGCCAGCAGTTCCGGGGGGGAAAAACTGTTTTTT. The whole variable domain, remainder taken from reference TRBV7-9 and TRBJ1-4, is DTGVSQNPRHKITKRGQNVTFRCDPISEHNRLYWYRQTLGQGPEFLTYFQNEAQLEKSRLLSDRFSAERPKGSFSTLEIQRTEQGDSAMYLCASSSGGEKLFFGSGTQLSVL.

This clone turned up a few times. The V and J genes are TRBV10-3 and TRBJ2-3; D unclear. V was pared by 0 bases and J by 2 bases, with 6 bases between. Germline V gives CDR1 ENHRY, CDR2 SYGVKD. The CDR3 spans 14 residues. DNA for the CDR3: TGTGCCATCAGTGAGTCGGTAGCCACAGATACGCAGTATTTT. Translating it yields CAISESVATDTQYF.

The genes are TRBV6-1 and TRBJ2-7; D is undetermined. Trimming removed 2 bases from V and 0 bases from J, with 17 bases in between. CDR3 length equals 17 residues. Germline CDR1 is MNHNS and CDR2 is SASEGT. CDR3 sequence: CASSESLERLSSYEQYF. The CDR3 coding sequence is TGTGCCAGCAGTGAAAGCCTAGAGCGTTTAAGCTCCTACGAGCAGTACTTC.

The CDR3 region is CASSRTGTRAETQYF. In DNA, the CDR3 is TGCGCCAGCAGCCGGACCGGGACTAGGGCGGAGACCCAGTACTTC. V usage is TRBV10-1 and J usage is TRBJ2-5; 8 bases are shared with TRBD2. J gave up 5 bases and V 6 bases, and 11 bases lay outside the gene matches. From germline, CDR1 is WNHNN and CDR2 SYGVQD (reference sequence). This CDR3 has 15 amino acids.

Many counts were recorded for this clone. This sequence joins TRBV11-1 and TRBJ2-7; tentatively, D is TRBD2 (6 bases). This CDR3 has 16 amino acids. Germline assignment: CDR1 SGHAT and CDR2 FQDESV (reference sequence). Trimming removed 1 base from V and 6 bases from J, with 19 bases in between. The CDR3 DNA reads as TGTGCCAGCAGCTTAGTAGGCGAGACTAGTCGCCCCGAGCAGTACTTC. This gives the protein CASSLVGETSRPEQYF.

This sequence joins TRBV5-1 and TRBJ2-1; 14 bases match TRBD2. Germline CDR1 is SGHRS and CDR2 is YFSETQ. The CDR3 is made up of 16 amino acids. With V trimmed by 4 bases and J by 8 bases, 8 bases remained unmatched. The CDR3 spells CASSGRLAGGPDEQFF. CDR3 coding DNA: TGCGCCAGCAGCGGGAGACTAGCGGGGGGGCCGGATGAGCAGTTCTTC.

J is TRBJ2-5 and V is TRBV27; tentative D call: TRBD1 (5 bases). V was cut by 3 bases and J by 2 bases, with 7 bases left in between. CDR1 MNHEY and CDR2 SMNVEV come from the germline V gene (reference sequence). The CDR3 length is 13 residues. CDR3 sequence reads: CASSLGHQETQYF. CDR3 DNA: TGTGCCAGCAGTTTGGGGCATCAAGAGACCCAGTACTTC.

The CDR3 protein is CASREPSGDQETQYF. DNA of the CDR3: TGTGCCAGCAGGGAGCCTAGCGGGGATCAAGAGACCCAGTACTTC. The chain links TRBV5-4 to TRBJ2-5, with 9 bases fitting TRBD2. CDR1 and CDR2 (germline): SGHNT, YYREEE (reference sequence). The CDR3 sequence is 15 residues long. The V and J ends lost 5 bases and 2 bases, in that order; junction bases with no gene match: 7.

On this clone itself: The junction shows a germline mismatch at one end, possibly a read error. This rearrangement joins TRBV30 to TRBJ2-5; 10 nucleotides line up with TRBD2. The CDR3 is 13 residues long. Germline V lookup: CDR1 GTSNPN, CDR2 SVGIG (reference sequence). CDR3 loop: CAWSSQREGPFNF. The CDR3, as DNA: TGTGCCTGGAGTAGCCAGCGGGAGGGCCCTTTCAACTTC.

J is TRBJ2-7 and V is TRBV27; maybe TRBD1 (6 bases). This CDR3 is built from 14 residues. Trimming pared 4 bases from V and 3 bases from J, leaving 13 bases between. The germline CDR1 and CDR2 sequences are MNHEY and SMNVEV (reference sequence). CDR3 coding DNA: TGTGCCAGCAGTTCGACCAGGGGCAACTACGAGCAGTACTTC. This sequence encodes CASSSTRGNYEQYF.